Listed below are T cell receptor beta chains from one sample, sequenced in a study of shared clonotypes between healthy human individuals. Data came from immunoSEQ multiplex PCR; TCRdb stores just in-frame clones and leaves some out. Of around 450,000 clones listed, about 76% are singletons. Sequencing was carried out using PBMCs. The receptors were sampled from a woman aged 35 to 49 in good health. Some clones in this sample may be carry-over from other donors' samples. The conserved cysteine and the conserved F or W are not part of the CDR3 here. Each record gives: V gene, J gene, clone size, CDR3 protein. Expanded clones are given a class, and other clones once, few, many or no size at all.

V gene: TRBV5-1
J gene: TRBJ1-2
clone size: many
CDR3 protein: ASSTGTAQNYGYT

V gene: TRBV28
J gene: TRBJ2-1
clone size: -
CDR3 protein: ASSLWSVSSYNEQF

V gene: TRBV30
J gene: TRBJ1-1
clone size: -
CDR3 protein: AWSHLGTGSVAF

V gene: TRBV5-1
J gene: TRBJ1-5
clone size: -
CDR3 protein: ASSPGGGGQPQH

V gene: TRBV28
J gene: TRBJ2-1
clone size: -
CDR3 protein: ASSPTGGSYNEQF

V gene: TRBV6-1
J gene: TRBJ1-1
clone size: -
CDR3 protein: ASSELRGDTEAF

V gene: TRBV28
J gene: TRBJ1-1
clone size: -
CDR3 protein: ASSFYDRVVAEAF

V gene: TRBV5-6
J gene: TRBJ2-6
clone size: -
CDR3 protein: ASSLGGPIASGANVLT

V gene: TRBV28
J gene: TRBJ1-6
clone size: -
CDR3 protein: ASTRGRMDGSPLH

V gene: TRBV30
J gene: TRBJ2-3
clone size: once
CDR3 protein: AWSAPGARLGRTDTQY

V gene: TRBV6-5
J gene: TRBJ1-2
clone size: -
CDR3 protein: ASSPTGLYGYT

V gene: TRBV27
J gene: TRBJ2-5
clone size: -
CDR3 protein: ASSLSPYRETQY

V gene: TRBV11-3
J gene: TRBJ2-7
clone size: -
CDR3 protein: ASSFRDGSSYEQY

V gene: TRBV10-2
J gene: TRBJ2-1
clone size: once
CDR3 protein: ASRPSGSSYNEQF

V gene: TRBV10-3
J gene: TRBJ2-3
clone size: -
CDR3 protein: AIKGQGNTDTQY

V gene: TRBV18
J gene: TRBJ1-5
clone size: -
CDR3 protein: ASSLLGGTNNQPQH

V gene: TRBV10-3
J gene: TRBJ1-5
clone size: -
CDR3 protein: AIREGTAFNQPQH

V gene: TRBV28
J gene: TRBJ2-1
clone size: -
CDR3 protein: ASSSGQGGEQF

V gene: TRBV6-5
J gene: TRBJ2-1
clone size: -
CDR3 protein: ASSTNYEQF

V gene: TRBV18
J gene: TRBJ1-2
clone size: -
CDR3 protein: ASSPLRDRAPT

V gene: TRBV2
J gene: TRBJ1-4
clone size: -
CDR3 protein: ASSGTGVEKLF

V gene: TRBV6-6
J gene: TRBJ1-5
clone size: few
CDR3 protein: ASRRTADGNQPQH

V gene: TRBV5-1
J gene: TRBJ2-1
clone size: -
CDR3 protein: ASASEAGVRNEQF

V gene: TRBV28
J gene: TRBJ1-1
clone size: -
CDR3 protein: ASSLLGTGSMNTEAF

V gene: TRBV12-5
J gene: TRBJ2-7
clone size: once
CDR3 protein: ASGKNRSTHEQY

V gene: TRBV11-2
J gene: TRBJ2-6
clone size: -
CDR3 protein: ASSLALRKEAGANVLT

V gene: TRBV6-1
J gene: TRBJ2-7
clone size: few
CDR3 protein: ASSVLPGQDYEQY

V gene: TRBV4-1
J gene: TRBJ2-3
clone size: -
CDR3 protein: ASSQEKTQGNTQY

V gene: TRBV5-8
J gene: TRBJ2-3
clone size: -
CDR3 protein: ASSARDKSTDTQY

V gene: TRBV18
J gene: TRBJ1-2
clone size: once
CDR3 protein: ASSQGANYGYT

V gene: TRBV2
J gene: TRBJ2-1
clone size: -
CDR3 protein: ASSGTSVPSYNEQF

V gene: TRBV28
J gene: TRBJ1-2
clone size: -
CDR3 protein: ATRQGENYGYT

V gene: TRBV7-3
J gene: TRBJ2-3
clone size: -
CDR3 protein: ASSLIGGPTDTQY

V gene: TRBV15
J gene: TRBJ2-7
clone size: -
CDR3 protein: ATSRVTKNEQY

V gene: TRBV5-1
J gene: TRBJ2-7
clone size: -
CDR3 protein: ASSLQGGLWEQY

V gene: TRBV4-2
J gene: TRBJ2-7
clone size: -
CDR3 protein: ASSPLAGGKHEQY

V gene: TRBV5-1
J gene: TRBJ2-5
clone size: -
CDR3 protein: ASSKGTLQETQY

V gene: TRBV7-2
J gene: TRBJ2-1
clone size: -
CDR3 protein: ASSPSPGDNEQF

V gene: TRBV4-1
J gene: TRBJ2-1
clone size: -
CDR3 protein: ASSQKTSGSYNEQF

V gene: TRBV27
J gene: TRBJ1-1
clone size: -
CDR3 protein: ASSLGTGGAGKAF

V gene: TRBV19
J gene: TRBJ2-1
clone size: -
CDR3 protein: ASSKGTGGRNEQF

V gene: TRBV2
J gene: TRBJ2-7
clone size: once
CDR3 protein: ASSEWGLAGGEQY

V gene: TRBV18
J gene: TRBJ2-1
clone size: -
CDR3 protein: ASSPPGTSGRFASEQF

V gene: TRBV4-2
J gene: TRBJ1-2
clone size: -
CDR3 protein: ASSHRVVVVWWEDYGYT

V gene: TRBV19
J gene: TRBJ1-2
clone size: -
CDR3 protein: ASSVRFSARFYGYT

V gene: TRBV29-1
J gene: TRBJ1-2
clone size: -
CDR3 protein: SVNRAGGYGYT

V gene: TRBV18
J gene: TRBJ2-7
clone size: -
CDR3 protein: ASSPRQGAHEQY

V gene: TRBV5-4
J gene: TRBJ1-4
clone size: -
CDR3 protein: ASSLKGSEKLF

V gene: TRBV6-5
J gene: TRBJ1-1
clone size: -
CDR3 protein: ASSPREATEAF

V gene: TRBV2
J gene: TRBJ2-5
clone size: -
CDR3 protein: ASSTRQGLSETQY

V gene: TRBV7-7
J gene: TRBJ2-1
clone size: -
CDR3 protein: ASSPASSGRVYNEQF

V gene: TRBV5-4
J gene: TRBJ1-2
clone size: -
CDR3 protein: ASRGWEGLYGYT

V gene: TRBV14
J gene: TRBJ2-1
clone size: few
CDR3 protein: ASSPRFGAVDYNEQF

V gene: TRBV9
J gene: TRBJ2-3
clone size: few
CDR3 protein: ASSVREGGGDTQY

V gene: TRBV11-1
J gene: TRBJ1-6
clone size: -
CDR3 protein: ASSPRTGYRNSPLH

V gene: TRBV28
J gene: TRBJ1-4
clone size: once
CDR3 protein: ARGGYEKLF

V gene: TRBV7-2
J gene: TRBJ1-1
clone size: -
CDR3 protein: ASSLGGAATEAF